This T cell receptor beta chain stems from a study of T cell responses to AZD1222 COVID-19 vaccine (TCRdb year 2021). Regarding the research as a whole: Because spike-specific TCR depth and breadth did not differ between the two schedules, AZD1222 recipients who got a second dose at roughly 4 weeks were pooled with those who got a second dose at roughly 12 weeks. Trial participants were enrolled by age into subgroups of 18-55, 56-69 and 70-plus years, and roughly 160, 29 and 62 TCR-sequenced participants, respectively, were included in these subgroups. TCR sequencing covered 230 or so trial participants: about 210 given two doses of AZD1222 and approximately 26 given two doses of MenACWY control vaccine.

On the study overall, not on this receptor specifically: Because no samples from the day 14 peak response were available, repertoires could be characterized only after the peak T cell response. Spike-specific TCR breadth and depth rose significantly after two AZD1222 doses compared with day 0 and with MenACWY recipients. Epitopes outside the regions mutated in the B.1.351 and B.1.1.7 variants were reportedly recognized by nearly half of the unique spike-specific TCRs. The 56-69-year group was small, and its depth increase did not reach significance, likely because of low power. CD4 TCRs associated with the vaccine covered the entire spike protein, and the dominant responses were in regions 160-218 and 743-854. Participants were mostly white British, with more females than males. The authors suggested clonal diversity may have been underestimated. Only 5 to 7 AZD1222 recipients were SARS-CoV-2 seropositive at baseline, limiting conclusions about previously exposed vaccinees.

The CDR3 regions of human TCRbeta chains were subjected to immunosequencing. The paper's processing steps were these. Repertoire TCRs were matched against a reference library of SARS-CoV-2-specific TCRs generated with the MIRA antigen-specificity platform. Breadth was defined as the fraction of unique TCRs that were SARS-CoV-2-associated, and depth was defined as the fraction of total T cells that were SARS-CoV-2-associated. Each spike-specific TCR was assigned to its reactive spike region and to a CD4 or CD8 class using the MIRA data. Log10-transformed breadth and depth values were compared by one-way ANOVA with Sidak's multiple comparisons tests. TCRdb retrieved this table from immuneACCESS and kept in-frame rearrangements only. Not all clones are present; in checked studies, unresolved V genes account for under half, and no reason is known for the remainder. V and J calls and clone size come straight from that table; D and trimming were deduced from the DNA. The sample includes around 140,000 clones, with about 93% observed a single time. 4.5% to 5.5% of the sample rests with the top ten.

On this clone itself: Its binding antigen is unknown. The record has no base qualities; no much larger clone is one base away.

The time point label of this sample denotes: baseline before first vaccination. Samples from vaccinated people were obtained from the UK trials COV001 and COV002, which included a single-blind randomized controlled phase 2/3 trial of AZD1222 (ChAdOx1 nCoV-19) in healthy adults. Trial participant PBMC samples were collected at day 0 and day 28 after the second dose for TCRbeta chain sequencing. Sequencing was performed on peripheral blood, taken on day 0 of AZD1222 vaccination. The receptor comes from an adult in good health.

In nucleotides, the sequence is TGTGCCAGCAGTCAAAGGCCGGTCTTTAATCAGCCCCAGCATTTT. Protein translation: CASSQRPVFNQPQHF. The rearranged chain carries TRBV6-5 and TRBJ1-5; no D gene is confidently identified. Based on the germline V gene, the CDR1 and CDR2 sequences are MNHEY and SVGAGI. Including the terminal cysteine and phenylalanine, the CDR3 comprises 15 residues. Of the read, only the CDR3 DNA is kept; its 45 bases are in frame from base 1. Trimming costs V 5 bases and J 4 bases, and their ends lie 15 bases apart.